This T cell receptor beta chain was identified during a study of response to subunit inactivated influenza vaccine. This clonotype was seen a handful of times. The CDR3 runs 13 residues. Trimming took 6 bases from V and 3 from J; bases not matched to a gene: 7. Germline CDR1 is DFQATT and CDR2 is SNEGSKA (reference sequence). TCRdb passed the RT-PCR reads through MiXCR, listing each CDR3 protein once. Here the sample spans 650,000 to 800,000 distinct CDR3 sequences, approximately 18% being singletons. The origin of this receptor is a man between 50 and 59 years old who received an inactivated influenza vaccine. This chain links TRBV20-1 with TRBJ2-7, with 8 bases aligning to TRBD1. The sequencing here drew on PBMCs from blood, taken less than 6 days after vaccination. The CDR3 reads CSASRGLDYEQYF. Here the CDR3 DNA reads TGCAGTGCCAGCAGGGGGCTAGACTACGAGCAGTACTTC.